A selection of T cell receptor beta chains follows, all from one sample in a study of blood T cells in healthy people across ages. TCRdb itself ran the 5' RACE reads through MiXCR, one entry per CDR3 protein. Seen here are fewer than 900,000 distinct CDR3 sequences, around 40% observed once, and the top ten hold about 20%. The material sequenced was blood. These receptors all stem from a woman between 55 and 75 years old in good health. Each CDR3 is given with its conserved first and last residue. A D gene is named only where the DNA matches it firmly. Rows may omit the clone size; those that give it use once, few, many or a size class.

TRBD2	TRBV3-1	.	TRBJ2-1	CASSQAWREGDEQFF	TGTGCCAGCAGCCAAGCTTGGCGGGAGGGCGATGAGCAGTTCTTC
TRBD2	TRBV20-1	few	TRBJ2-3	CSASSIAGDTDTQYF	TGCAGTGCTAGTTCAATAGCGGGAGATACAGATACGCAGTATTTT
.	TRBV7-8	once	TRBJ1-2	CASSLVREAYGYTF	TGTGCCAGCAGCTTAGTTCGGGAAGCCTATGGCTACACCTTC
.	TRBV28	few	TRBJ2-1	CASRQLSPNEQFF	TGTGCCAGCAGACAACTAAGTCCGAATGAGCAGTTCTTC
.	TRBV2	.	TRBJ2-5	CASSEMGQTQYF	TGTGCCAGCAGTGAAATGGGACAGACCCAGTACTTC
TRBD2	TRBV4-3	.	TRBJ2-5	CTSSQTSGSGVRGETQYF	TGCACCAGCAGCCAGACTAGCGGGAGTGGTGTAAGGGGGGAGACCCAGTACTTC
.	TRBV21-1	.	TRBJ2-7	CASSKTGSTCSYNEQYF	TGTGCCAGCAGCAAAACGGGGAGTACCTGCTCCTACAATGAGCAGTACTTC
.	TRBV29-1	.	TRBJ2-7	CSVRSEQYF	TGCAGCGTTCGATCTGAGCAGTACTTC
.	TRBV7-9	.	TRBJ2-5	CASSSGTRSGETQYF	TGTGCCAGCAGCTCCGGGACCCGGAGTGGGGAGACCCAGTACTTC
.	TRBV18	.	TRBJ1-2	CASSRNSNGYTF	TGTGCCAGCTCCCGGAACTCGAATGGCTACACCTTC